This entry concerns a single T cell receptor beta chain. This table comes from immunoSEQ multiplex PCR, and its TCRdb copy is limited to in-frame clones, with some not included. The sample carries fewer than 350,000 clones, about 85% recorded once. This sample stems from a study of blood T cell repertoires in COVID-19. Per the germline V gene, CDR1 is ENHRY and CDR2 is SYGVKD. The CDR3 extends over 13 amino acids. Losses at the gene ends were 11 bases for V and 0 bases for J; bases not matched to a gene: 5. This clonotype was obtained from a woman aged 30 to 39 who had been exposed to COVID-19. Sequenced input: PBMCs or T cells enriched from blood (not recorded which). This rearrangement joins TRBV10-3 to TRBJ1-1; 8 bases map to TRBD1. This CDR3 is CAATGGVNTEAFF. DNA of the CDR3: TGTGCCGCAACAGGGGGAGTGAACACTGAAGCTTTCTTT.